Listed here are 8 T cell receptor beta chains from one sample, sequenced in a study of cytomegalovirus exposure and HLA in healthy donors. PCR primers comprised 60 Vbeta and 13 Jbeta primers. Sequenced by immunoSEQ multiplex PCR; TCRdb stores in-frame clones only, minus some. The sample lists around 250,000 clones; approximately 80% were seen once. Sequenced input: PBMCs. These receptor sequences come from a woman aged 60 to 75 in good health and CMV-seropositive.

The chain carries TRBV4-2 and TRBJ1-5; no definite D call. The CDR3 runs 14 residues. V was pared by 0 bases and J by 2 bases, with 5 bases between. Looked up from germline, CDR1 is LGHNA and CDR2 is YNFKEQ. The CDR3 spells CASSQDGGNQPQHF. The CDR3 DNA is TGTGCCAGCAGCCAAGACGGGGGCAATCAGCCCCAGCATTTT.

The chain links TRBV21-1 to TRBJ2-5; TRBD2 is the table's D call and was not checked against the DNA. TRBV21-1 is an annotated pseudogene. The CDR3 is 12 amino acids. The CDR3 DNA follows: TGTGCCAGCAGCAATGGGGGGGAGACCCAGTACTTC. Translated, it gives CASSNGGETQYF.

The rearrangement joins TRBV11-2 to TRBJ2-7, with TRBD2 matching over 10 bases. This CDR3 has 16 amino acids. After removal of 2 bases from V and 3 bases from J, the junction contained 7 bases not matched to a gene. Germline lookup yields CDR1 SGHAT and CDR2 FQNNGV. The CDR3 protein is CASSLRAGGFSYEQYF. CDR3 coding DNA: TGTGCCAGCAGCTTACGAGCGGGAGGGTTTAGCTACGAGCAGTACTTC.

The V gene is TRBV4-1, the J gene TRBJ2-1, with TRBD2 identical over 7 bases. J lost 7 bases, V lost 0 bases, and 3 bases had no gene match. The germline CDR1 and CDR2 sequences are MGHRA and YSYEKL. This CDR3 is built from 14 residues. DNA for the CDR3: TGCGCCAGCAGCCAAGAGGGGGGGAGGAATGAGCAGTTCTTC. Protein sequence: CASSQEGGRNEQFF.

The chain couples TRBV13 to TRBJ1-1, with no clear D. CDR1 is PRHDT and CDR2 is FYEKMQ in the germline V gene (reference sequence). V shed 6 bases and J shed 1 base, with 15 bases lying between them. This CDR3 has 15 residues. The CDR3 sequence is CASRGPGGKNTEAFF. The CDR3 region has the DNA TGTGCCAGCAGAGGACCTGGAGGGAAGAACACTGAAGCTTTCTTT.

This CDR3 is CASSSNSPLHF. For the CDR3, the DNA is TGTGCCAGCAGTTCAAATTCACCCCTCCACTTT. The chain joins TRBV28 to TRBJ1-6; D is unresolved. Trimming took 4 bases from V and 7 from J, leaving 2 bases between them. This CDR3 has 11 amino acids. Germline lookup yields CDR1 MDHEN and CDR2 SYDVKM.

CDR3 sequence (DNA): TGTGCCAGCTCAGCGGACAGGGGAGGTCAGCCCCAGCATTTT. This codes for CASSADRGGQPQHF. The rearrangement joins TRBV18 to TRBJ1-5, with 9 bases identical to TRBD1. V was pared by 5 bases and J by 6 bases, with 5 bases of the junction left unmatched. The CDR3 has 14 residues. Per the germline V gene, CDR1 is KGHSH and CDR2 is LQKENI.

The rearrangement links TRBV5-6 to TRBJ1-2, with 8 bases lining up with TRBD1. Looked up from germline, CDR1 is SGHDT and CDR2 is YYEEEE. The CDR3 contains 13 residues. J was trimmed by 8 bases and V by 4 bases; bases with no gene match: 7. CDR3 DNA sequence: TGTGCCAGCAGCCGGGGACAGGAGAGGGGCTACACCTTC. Encoded protein: CASSRGQERGYTF.